These T cell receptor beta chains were read from a single sample in a study of T-cell reconstitution after alpha-beta-depleted transplantation in children. TCRdb passed the PCR reads through MiXCR, listing each CDR3 protein once. The profile covers around 76,000 distinct CDR3 sequences, with approximately 18% appearing a single time and about 47% taken by the ten largest. The sample consisted of PBMCs, mostly from graft donor cells, taken 360 days after TCRalphabeta/CD19-depleted stem cell transplant. The receptor source for this set is a male patient between 2 and 10 years old who had a stem cell transplant for acute lymphoblastic leukemia, so the T cells may come from the graft donor. CDR3s include the opening cysteine and the closing phenylalanine or tryptophan. The order of the fields is CDR3 protein, CDR3 DNA, J gene, clone size, D gene, V gene. A D gene is named only where the DNA matches it firmly. The listing skips clone size in some rows; elsewhere it reads once, few, many or a size class.

CASSQNDLQGDEQFF	TGCGCCAGCAGCCAGAACGATCTACAGGGGGATGAGCAGTTCTTC	TRBJ2-1	.	TRBD1	TRBV4-1
CASSFGLGDTQYF	TGTGCCAGCAGTTTCGGGCTAGGAGATACGCAGTATTTT	TRBJ2-3	.	.	TRBV27
CSVLQISHTGELFF	TGCAGCGTTCTGCAGATCTCCCACACCGGGGAGCTGTTTTTT	TRBJ2-2	few	.	TRBV29-1
CASSLLSGNTEAFF	TGCGCCAGCAGCTTATTGTCTGGGAACACTGAAGCTTTCTTT	TRBJ1-1	.	.	TRBV5-1
CASSLAGLAGGGGEQYF	TGCGCCAGCAGCTTGGCCGGGCTAGCGGGAGGCGGGGGAGAGCAGTACTTC	TRBJ2-7	.	TRBD2	TRBV5-1
CASSYRPYYGYTF	TGTGCCAGCAGTTACAGACCATACTATGGCTACACCTTC	TRBJ1-2	medium-sized	.	TRBV12-3/TRBV12-4
CASSLVTGEITDTQYF	TGTGCCAGCAGCCTCGTCACAGGGGAGATCACAGATACGCAGTATTTT	TRBJ2-3	.	TRBD1	TRBV2
CASSLGTYTDTQYF	TGTGCCAGCAGTTTAGGAACCTACACAGATACGCAGTATTTT	TRBJ2-3	.	.	TRBV12-3/TRBV12-4
CASSRGPAAETQYF	TGTGCCAGCAGTAGGGGACCAGCGGCAGAGACCCAGTACTTC	TRBJ2-5	.	.	TRBV6-1
CAISGLAVTDTQYF	TGTGCCATCAGTGGGCTAGCGGTCACAGATACGCAGTATTTT	TRBJ2-3	many	TRBD2	TRBV10-3
CASSPWGGRAFEQYF	TGTGCCAGCAGCCCTTGGGGCGGGAGGGCCTTTGAGCAGTACTTC	TRBJ2-7	.	TRBD2	TRBV4-2
CSVRFFTGLQSYEQYF	TGCAGTGTTCGGTTCTTCACGGGACTACAGTCCTACGAGCAGTACTTC	TRBJ2-7	few	TRBD2	TRBV20-1
CASSTGLAGAGADTQYF	TGCGCCAGCAGCACGGGACTAGCGGGAGCAGGGGCAGATACGCAGTATTTT	TRBJ2-3	.	TRBD2	TRBV5-1
CASSRGTSGNEQFF	TGTGCCAGCAGCCGCGGGACTTCAGGCAATGAGCAGTTCTTC	TRBJ2-1	.	.	TRBV27
CAISERTTNTGELFF	TGTGCCATCAGTGAAAGGACTACGAACACCGGGGAGCTGTTTTTT	TRBJ2-2	.	.	TRBV10-3
CASSMTVKQYF	TGTGCCAGCAGTATGACAGTAAAGCAGTACTTC	TRBJ2-7	.	.	TRBV28
CASSQSDIRYGYTF	TGTGCCAGCAGCCAATCGGACATCCGCTATGGCTACACCTTC	TRBJ1-2	many	.	TRBV7-9
CASSVEGTTTYNEQFF	TGTGCCAGCAGCGTAGAAGGGACAACGACCTACAATGAGCAGTTCTTC	TRBJ2-1	few	.	TRBV9
CASSPRRRGGPPYNEQFF	TGTGCCAGCAGCCCGAGGAGACGGGGAGGGCCCCCCTACAATGAGCAGTTCTTC	TRBJ2-1	.	TRBD2	TRBV11-2
CASSHRGAGELFF	TGTGCCAGCAGCCACAGGGGGGCCGGGGAGCTGTTTTTT	TRBJ2-2	few	TRBD1	TRBV12-3/TRBV12-4
CASSSKREPYYNEQFF	TGTGCCAGCAGCTCCAAGCGGGAACCTTACTACAATGAGCAGTTCTTC	TRBJ2-1	few	TRBD2	TRBV7-9
CASSLVYPYEQYF	TGTGCCAGCAGCCTAGTTTACCCCTACGAGCAGTACTTC	TRBJ2-7	few	.	TRBV12-3/TRBV12-4
CASSVATKGLLLSYNEQFF	TGTGCCAGCAGCGTAGCTACAAAAGGACTCCTTCTCTCCTACAATGAGCAGTTCTTC	TRBJ2-1	.	.	TRBV9
CSARGTGRLGGYTF	TGCAGTGCTAGGGGGACAGGGAGGTTGGGAGGCTACACCTTC	TRBJ1-2	few	TRBD1	TRBV20-1
CSARGTSGYPGAYEQYF	TGCAGTGCTAGAGGGACTAGCGGCTATCCGGGGGCCTACGAGCAGTACTTC	TRBJ2-7	.	TRBD2	TRBV20-1
CATSRDGETNSPLHF	TGTGCCACCAGCAGAGATGGCGAGACGAATTCACCCCTCCACTTT	TRBJ1-6	few	.	TRBV15
CASSVTDTQYF	TGCGCCAGCAGCGTCACAGATACGCAGTATTTT	TRBJ2-3	few	.	TRBV5-1